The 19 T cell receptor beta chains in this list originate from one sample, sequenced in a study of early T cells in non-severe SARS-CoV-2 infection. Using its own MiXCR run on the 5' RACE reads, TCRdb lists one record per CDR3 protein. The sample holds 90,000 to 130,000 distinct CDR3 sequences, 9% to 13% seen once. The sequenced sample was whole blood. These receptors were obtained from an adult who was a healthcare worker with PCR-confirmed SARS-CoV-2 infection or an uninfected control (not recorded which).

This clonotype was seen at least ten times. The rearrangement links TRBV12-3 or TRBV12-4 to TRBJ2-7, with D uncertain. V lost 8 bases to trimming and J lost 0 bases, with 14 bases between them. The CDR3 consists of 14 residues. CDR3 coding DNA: TGTGCCAGCTCGTCCCGGTTCACCTCCTACGAGCAGTACTTC. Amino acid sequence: CASSSRFTSYEQYF.

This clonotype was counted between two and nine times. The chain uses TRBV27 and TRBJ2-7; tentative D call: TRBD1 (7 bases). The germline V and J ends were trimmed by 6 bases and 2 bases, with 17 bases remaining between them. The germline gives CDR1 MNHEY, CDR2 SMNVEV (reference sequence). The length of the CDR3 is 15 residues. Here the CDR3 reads CASRPPGGPTYEQYF. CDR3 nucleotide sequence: TGTGCCAGCAGACCTCCAGGGGGGCCTACCTACGAGCAGTACTTC.

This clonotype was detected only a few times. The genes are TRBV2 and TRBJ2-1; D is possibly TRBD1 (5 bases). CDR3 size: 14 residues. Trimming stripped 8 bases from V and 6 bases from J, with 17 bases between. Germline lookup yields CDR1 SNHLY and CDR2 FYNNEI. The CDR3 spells CASGGTRAGNEQFF. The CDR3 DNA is TGTGCCAGCGGCGGCACCAGGGCCGGCAATGAGCAGTTCTTC. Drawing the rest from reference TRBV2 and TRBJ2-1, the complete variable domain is EPEVTQTPSHQVTQMGQEVILRCVPISNHLYFYWYRQILGQKVEFLVSFYNNEISEKSEIFDDQFSVERPDGSNFTLKIRSTKLEDSAMYFCASGGTRAGNEQFFGPGTRLTVL.

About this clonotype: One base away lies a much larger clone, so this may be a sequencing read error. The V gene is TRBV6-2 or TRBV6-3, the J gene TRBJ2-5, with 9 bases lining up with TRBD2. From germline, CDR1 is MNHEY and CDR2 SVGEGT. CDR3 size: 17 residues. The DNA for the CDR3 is TGTGCCAGCAGTTACTCCCTGTCGGCGGGGGGGCCAGAGACCCTGTACTTC. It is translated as CASSYSLSAGGPETLYF.

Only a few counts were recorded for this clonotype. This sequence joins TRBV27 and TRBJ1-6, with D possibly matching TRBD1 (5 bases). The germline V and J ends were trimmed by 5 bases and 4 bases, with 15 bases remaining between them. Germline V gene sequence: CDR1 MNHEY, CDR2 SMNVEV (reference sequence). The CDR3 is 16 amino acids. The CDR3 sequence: CASSRQRTHYNSPLHF. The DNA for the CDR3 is TGTGCCAGCAGTAGACAGCGAACGCATTATAATTCACCCCTCCACTTT.

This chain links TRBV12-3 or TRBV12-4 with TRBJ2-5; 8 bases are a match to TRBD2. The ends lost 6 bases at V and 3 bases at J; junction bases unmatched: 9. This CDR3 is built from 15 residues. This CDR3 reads CASSITSGLKETQYF. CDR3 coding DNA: TGTGCCAGCAGCATTACTAGCGGCCTAAAAGAGACCCAGTACTTC.

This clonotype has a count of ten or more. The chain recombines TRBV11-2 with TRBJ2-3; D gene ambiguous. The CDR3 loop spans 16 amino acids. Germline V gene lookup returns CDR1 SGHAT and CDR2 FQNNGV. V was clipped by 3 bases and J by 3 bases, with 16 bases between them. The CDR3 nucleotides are TGTGCCAGCAGCTTTCTCCCGGTTGGCGGAACAGATACGCAGTATTTT. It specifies CASSFLPVGGTDTQYF.

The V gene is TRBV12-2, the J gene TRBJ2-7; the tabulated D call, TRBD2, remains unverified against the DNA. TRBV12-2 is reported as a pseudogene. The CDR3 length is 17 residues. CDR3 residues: CASRLGGLQEHSYEQYF. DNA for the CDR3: TGTGCAAGTCGCTTAGGGGGACTGCAAGAACACTCCTACGAGCAGTACTTC.

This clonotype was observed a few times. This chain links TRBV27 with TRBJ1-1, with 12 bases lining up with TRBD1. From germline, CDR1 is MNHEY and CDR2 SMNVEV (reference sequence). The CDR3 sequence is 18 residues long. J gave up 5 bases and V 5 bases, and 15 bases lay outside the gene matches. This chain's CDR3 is CASSLLRDRGLRKTEAFF. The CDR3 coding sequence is TGTGCCAGCAGTCTGCTCCGGGACAGGGGGCTTAGAAAAACTGAAGCTTTCTTT.

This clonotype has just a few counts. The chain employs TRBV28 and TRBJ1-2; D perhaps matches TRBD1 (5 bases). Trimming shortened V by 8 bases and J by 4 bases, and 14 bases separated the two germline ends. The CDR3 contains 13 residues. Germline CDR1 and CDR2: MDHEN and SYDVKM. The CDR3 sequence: CASGIQVIYGYTF. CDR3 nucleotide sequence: TGTGCCAGCGGCATACAGGTGATCTATGGCTACACCTTC.

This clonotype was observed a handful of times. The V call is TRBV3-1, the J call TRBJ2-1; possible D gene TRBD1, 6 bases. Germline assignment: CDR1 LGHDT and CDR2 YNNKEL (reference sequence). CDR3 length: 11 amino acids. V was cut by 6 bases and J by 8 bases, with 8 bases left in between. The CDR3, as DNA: TGTGCCAGCAGACAGGGACATGAGCAGTTCTTC. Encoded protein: CASRQGHEQFF.

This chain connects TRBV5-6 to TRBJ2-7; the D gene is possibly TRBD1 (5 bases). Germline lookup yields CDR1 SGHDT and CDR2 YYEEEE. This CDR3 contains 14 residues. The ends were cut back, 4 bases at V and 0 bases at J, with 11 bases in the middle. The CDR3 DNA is TGTGCCAGCAGCGGATGGGGCCGCTCCTACGAGCAGTACTTC. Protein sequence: CASSGWGRSYEQYF. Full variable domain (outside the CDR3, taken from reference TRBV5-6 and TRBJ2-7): DAGVTQSPTHLIKTRGQQVTLRCSPKSGHDTVSWYQQALGQGPQFIFQYYEEEERQRGNFPDRFSGHQFPNYSSELNVNALLLGDSALYLCASSGWGRSYEQYFGPGTRLTVT.

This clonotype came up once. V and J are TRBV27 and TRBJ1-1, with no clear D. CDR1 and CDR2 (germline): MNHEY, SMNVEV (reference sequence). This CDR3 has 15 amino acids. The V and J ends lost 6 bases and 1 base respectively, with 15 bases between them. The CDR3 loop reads CASRSLKIENTEAFF. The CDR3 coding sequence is TGTGCCAGCAGGTCCCTTAAGATAGAGAACACTGAAGCTTTCTTT.

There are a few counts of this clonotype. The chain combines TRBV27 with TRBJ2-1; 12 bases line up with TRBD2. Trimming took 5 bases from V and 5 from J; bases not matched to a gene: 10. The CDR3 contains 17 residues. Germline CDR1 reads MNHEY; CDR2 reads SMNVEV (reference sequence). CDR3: CASSPRTSGTGNNEQFF. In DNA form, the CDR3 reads TGTGCCAGCAGTCCGAGGACTAGCGGGACCGGAAACAATGAGCAGTTCTTC.

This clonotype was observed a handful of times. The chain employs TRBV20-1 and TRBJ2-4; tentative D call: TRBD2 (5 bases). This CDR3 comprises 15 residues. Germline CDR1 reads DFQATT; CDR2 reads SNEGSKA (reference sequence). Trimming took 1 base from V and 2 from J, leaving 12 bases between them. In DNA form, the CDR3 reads TGCAGTGCTAGAGCGGCGGGTTTTCCCAAAAACATTCAGTACTTC. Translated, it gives CSARAAGFPKNIQYF.

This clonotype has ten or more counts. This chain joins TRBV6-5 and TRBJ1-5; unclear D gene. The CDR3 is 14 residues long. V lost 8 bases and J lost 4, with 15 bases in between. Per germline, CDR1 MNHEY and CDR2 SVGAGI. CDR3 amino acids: CASGKGIRNQPQHF. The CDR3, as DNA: TGTGCCAGCGGTAAAGGGATAAGGAATCAGCCCCAGCATTTT.

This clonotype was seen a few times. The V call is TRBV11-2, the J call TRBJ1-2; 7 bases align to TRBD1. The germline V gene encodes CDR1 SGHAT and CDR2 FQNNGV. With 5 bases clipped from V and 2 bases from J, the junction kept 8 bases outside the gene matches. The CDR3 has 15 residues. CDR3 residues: CASSPWTGPNYGYTF. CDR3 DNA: TGTGCCAGCAGCCCATGGACAGGTCCCAACTATGGCTACACCTTC.

The CDR3 DNA reads as TGTGCCAGCAGCTTAGACCCCCCTATGACCGGGGAGCTGTTTTTT. Protein product: CASSLDPPMTGELFF. The rearrangement links TRBV7-3 to TRBJ2-2; no reliable D call. CDR1 and CDR2 from the germline V gene are SGHTA and FQGTGA. The CDR3 runs 15 residues. Trimming cost V 2 bases and J 5 bases, with 12 bases left between them.

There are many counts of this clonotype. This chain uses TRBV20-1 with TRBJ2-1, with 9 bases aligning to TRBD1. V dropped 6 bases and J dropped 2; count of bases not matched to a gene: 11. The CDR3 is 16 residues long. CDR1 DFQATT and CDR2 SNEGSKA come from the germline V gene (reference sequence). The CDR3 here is CSARPPGTGPYNEQFF. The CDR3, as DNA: TGCAGTGCCAGACCGCCGGGGACAGGGCCCTACAATGAGCAGTTCTTC.